This T cell receptor (beta chain) derives from a study of CD4 and CD8 cells across lung adenocarcinoma regions. Localized lung adenocarcinoma, a non-small cell lung cancer, affected the donors. TCRdb fed the PCR reads into MiXCR, producing one record per CDR3 protein. In the table there are approximately 19,000 distinct CDR3 sequences, around 51% of which are singletons. Germline V lookup: CDR1 MNHNS, CDR2 SASEGT. Trimming cost V 6 bases and J 10 bases, with 22 bases left between them. The CDR3 totals 15 residues. The TCR sequence derives from a female donor with lung adenocarcinoma. The CD4 and CD8 labels of this study may be unreliable. The source material was CD8+ T cells from the center of a lung tumor. The chain couples TRBV6-1 to TRBJ2-4; D is perhaps TRBD1 or TRBD2 (7 bases each). CDR3 in DNA: TGTGCCAGCAGGCAGGGAGGGGGCTCCACAGATATTCAGTACTTC. Protein product: CASRQGGGSTDIQYF.